Sequencing of this T cell receptor beta chain was carried out in a study of blood T cell repertoires in COVID-19. Across the whole study: The United States, Italy and Spain were the sources of the acute and convalescent COVID-19 samples. PBMCs, B-cell-depleted T cells, or T cells provided the cDNA or gDNA that made up the material.

The ends lost 0 bases at V and 6 bases at J; junction bases unmatched: 3. CDR1 is SGHRS and CDR2 is YFSETQ in the germline V gene. This CDR3 is 15 amino acids long. In the original processing: Estimation of nucleated cell counts was performed using reference gene primer amplification. Sequencing used immunoSEQ multiplex PCR; TCRdb keeps in-frame clones, though not all of them. V and J calls and clone size follow that table, whereas D and trimming were derived from the DNA. The repertoire has tens of thousands of clones, roughly 77% of them found once; the top ten carry approximately 24%. The TCR originated in a human donor in a cohort sampled during active COVID-19. The gene calls are TRBV5-1 and TRBJ2-2, with 9 bases fitting TRBD1. Sequenced input: peripheral blood. The CDR3 loop reads CASSLAGQGAGELFF. CDR3 DNA sequence: TGCGCCAGCAGCTTGGCGGGACAGGGCGCCGGGGAGCTGTTTTTT.